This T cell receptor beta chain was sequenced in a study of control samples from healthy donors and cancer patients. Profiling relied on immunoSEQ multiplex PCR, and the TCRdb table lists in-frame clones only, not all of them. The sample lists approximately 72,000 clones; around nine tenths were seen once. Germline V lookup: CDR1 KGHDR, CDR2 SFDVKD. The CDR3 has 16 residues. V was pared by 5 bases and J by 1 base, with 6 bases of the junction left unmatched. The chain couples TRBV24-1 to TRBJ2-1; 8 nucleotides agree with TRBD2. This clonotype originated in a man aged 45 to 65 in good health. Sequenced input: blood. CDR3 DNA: TGTGCCACCAGTGGAGCGGGGGCGGGGTCCTACAATGAGCAGTTCTTC. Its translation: CATSGAGAGSYNEQFF.